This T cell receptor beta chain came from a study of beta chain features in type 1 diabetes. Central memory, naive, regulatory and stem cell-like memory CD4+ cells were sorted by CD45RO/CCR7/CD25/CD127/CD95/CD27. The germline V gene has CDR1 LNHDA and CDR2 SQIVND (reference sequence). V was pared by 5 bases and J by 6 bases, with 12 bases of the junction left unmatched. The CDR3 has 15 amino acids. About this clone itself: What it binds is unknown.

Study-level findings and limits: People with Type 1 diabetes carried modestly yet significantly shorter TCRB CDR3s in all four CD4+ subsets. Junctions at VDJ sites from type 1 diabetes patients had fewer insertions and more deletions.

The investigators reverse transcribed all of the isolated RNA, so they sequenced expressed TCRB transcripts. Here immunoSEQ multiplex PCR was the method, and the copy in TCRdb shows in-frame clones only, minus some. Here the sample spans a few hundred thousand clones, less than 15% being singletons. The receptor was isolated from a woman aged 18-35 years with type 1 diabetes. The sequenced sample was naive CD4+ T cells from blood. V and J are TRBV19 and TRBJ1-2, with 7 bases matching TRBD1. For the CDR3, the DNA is TGTGCCAGTAGTTCGATAACAGGGGATGCTCATGGCTACACCTTC. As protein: CASSSITGDAHGYTF.